This T cell receptor (beta chain) was sequenced in a study of CD8+ T cells in alopecia areata. cDNA serving as the sequencing template came from extracted, reverse transcribed RNA. TCRdb keeps only in-frame clones here, not all; method: immunoSEQ multiplex PCR. Sampling found approximately 19,000 clones, none seen once. Germline CDR1 and CDR2: MSHET and SYDVDS. The CDR3 totals 13 residues. The germline V and J ends were trimmed by 8 bases and 3 bases, with 11 bases remaining between them. Separation of pooled cutaneous lymph node cells was by sorting with CD4, CD8alpha, NKG2D, NKG2ACE and other markers. Notes on the study in general: Higher clonality than in normal scalp was seen in lesional scalp, especially alopecia totalis/universalis.

This clone has more than one count but fewer than ten. What it recognizes is unknown. Germline and genes: mouse. The CDR3 end falls 4 residues outside the read, so it is completed with the germline J gene. This chain uses TRBV29 with TRBJ2-1; D may be TRBD1 (5 bases). Sequences were obtained from CD8+ T cells sorted from a lymph node. The receptor was isolated from a C3H/HeJ mouse with alopecia areata. The strain bears MHC haplotype H2-k. Incomplete CDR3 DNA: TGTGCTAGCGAGGACACCCTCTATGCT. Translation gives CASEDTLYA. The whole CDR3 protein is CASEDTLYAEQFF.